Listed below are T cell receptor beta chains from one sample, sequenced in a study of T cell clones after liver transplantation. Data came from immunoSEQ multiplex PCR; TCRdb stores just in-frame clones and leaves some out. The sample includes roughly 16,000 clones, around 81% of them seen just once. Sequenced here: CD8+ T cells from blood, sampled 48 to 50 months after liver transplant. The receptors stem from a human patient who received a liver transplant. Some T cells may have come from the graft donor. The CDR3 runs from the conserved cysteine through the conserved F or W. A D gene is named only where the DNA matches it firmly. Expanded clones are given a class, and other clones once, few, many or no size at all.

v_call: TRBV7-6
clone_size: .
j_call: TRBJ2-7
d_call: .
cdr3_nt: TGTGCCAGCAGCCCGGGTTACGAGCAGTACTTC
cdr3_aa: CASSPGYEQYF

v_call: TRBV19
clone_size: .
j_call: TRBJ1-5
d_call: TRBD1
cdr3_nt: TGTGCCAGTAGTATATTGACAGGGGTCCAGCCCCAGCATTTT
cdr3_aa: CASSILTGVQPQHF

v_call: TRBV7-9
clone_size: .
j_call: TRBJ2-5
d_call: TRBD2
cdr3_nt: TGTGCCAGCAGCTTACATACAGCGGGGAGTCAAGAGACCCAGTACTTC
cdr3_aa: CASSLHTAGSQETQYF

v_call: TRBV19
clone_size: few
j_call: TRBJ2-2
d_call: .
cdr3_nt: TGTGCCAGTAGTAATTTCAATAACACCGGGGAGCTGTTTTTT
cdr3_aa: CASSNFNNTGELFF

v_call: TRBV7-3
clone_size: few
j_call: TRBJ2-2
d_call: .
cdr3_nt: TGTGCCAGCAGCCAGACGGGGTCCCACACCGGGGAGCTGTTTTTT
cdr3_aa: CASSQTGSHTGELFF

v_call: TRBV6-1
clone_size: .
j_call: TRBJ1-5
d_call: .
cdr3_nt: TGTGCCAGCACGGATAGCAATCAGCCCCAGCATTTT
cdr3_aa: CASTDSNQPQHF

v_call: TRBV4-3
clone_size: .
j_call: TRBJ2-7
d_call: TRBD2
cdr3_nt: TGCGCCAGCAGCCAAGATACTCCGGCTAGCGGTTACTCCTACGAGCAGTACTTC
cdr3_aa: CASSQDTPASGYSYEQYF

v_call: TRBV5-1
clone_size: .
j_call: TRBJ2-7
d_call: TRBD2
cdr3_nt: TGCGCCAGCCCTTTAGCGGGGGGAGGCGAGCAGTACTTC
cdr3_aa: CASPLAGGGEQYF

v_call: TRBV7-3
clone_size: once
j_call: TRBJ1-5
d_call: .
cdr3_nt: TGTGCCAGCAGCTTATCGGGGGAGGGCAATCAGCCCCAGCATTTT
cdr3_aa: CASSLSGEGNQPQHF

v_call: TRBV5-6
clone_size: .
j_call: TRBJ1-4
d_call: .
cdr3_nt: TGTGCCAGCAGCTCGTGGGAGGGGTCGGGTGAAAAACTGTTTTTT
cdr3_aa: CASSSWEGSGEKLFF

v_call: TRBV2
clone_size: .
j_call: TRBJ1-2
d_call: .
cdr3_nt: TGTGCCAGCAGTGAAAGGGACCCGCGTCACACCTTC
cdr3_aa: CASSERDPRHTF

v_call: TRBV28
clone_size: .
j_call: TRBJ1-2
d_call: TRBD1
cdr3_nt: TGTGCCAGCAGCCGAAACACGAGGACAGGGGACGGCTACACCTTC
cdr3_aa: CASSRNTRTGDGYTF

v_call: TRBV7-6
clone_size: .
j_call: TRBJ2-3
d_call: TRBD2
cdr3_nt: TGTGCCAGCAGTTCTGGCGGGGGGGCCACAGATACGCAGTATTTT
cdr3_aa: CASSSGGGATDTQYF

v_call: TRBV29-1
clone_size: .
j_call: TRBJ1-2
d_call: TRBD1
cdr3_nt: TGCAGCGCCCTTTTAGAGGGGGCGCACGGCTACACCTTC
cdr3_aa: CSALLEGAHGYTF

v_call: TRBV15
clone_size: .
j_call: TRBJ2-1
d_call: TRBD2
cdr3_nt: TGTGCCACCAGCAGAAAACTAGCGGGGCTCTACAATGAGCAGTTCTTC
cdr3_aa: CATSRKLAGLYNEQFF

v_call: TRBV5-6
clone_size: .
j_call: TRBJ2-7
d_call: .
cdr3_nt: TGTGCCAGCAGCTGGGGACTCGAGCAGTACTTC
cdr3_aa: CASSWGLEQYF

v_call: TRBV5-4
clone_size: .
j_call: TRBJ2-2
d_call: .
cdr3_nt: TGTGCCAGCAGCACGGGGTACGTTGGGGGCGGGGAGCTGTTTTTT
cdr3_aa: CASSTGYVGGGELFF

v_call: TRBV5-6
clone_size: .
j_call: TRBJ2-7
d_call: .
cdr3_nt: TGTGCCAGCAGCCTGGAGCGGAGGTACGAGCAGTACTTC
cdr3_aa: CASSLERRYEQYF

v_call: TRBV28
clone_size: .
j_call: TRBJ2-2
d_call: TRBD2
cdr3_nt: TGTGCCAGCAGCCTAATACTAGCGGGAGGGCCGTACACCGGGGAGCTGTTTTTT
cdr3_aa: CASSLILAGGPYTGELFF

v_call: TRBV7-6
clone_size: large
j_call: TRBJ2-3
d_call: TRBD2
cdr3_nt: TGTGCCAGCAGCTCGACTAGCGGGGTAGGGGATACGCAGTATTTT
cdr3_aa: CASSSTSGVGDTQYF

v_call: TRBV29-1
clone_size: .
j_call: TRBJ1-2
d_call: .
cdr3_nt: TGCAGCGTTGAAGAGGGTCTCGGTGGCTATGGCTACACCTTC
cdr3_aa: CSVEEGLGGYGYTF

v_call: TRBV4-2
clone_size: .
j_call: TRBJ2-2
d_call: TRBD2
cdr3_nt: TGTGCCAGCAGCCAGGGAGGGCCGGGCGGGGAGCTGTTTTTT
cdr3_aa: CASSQGGPGGELFF

v_call: TRBV5-1
clone_size: few
j_call: TRBJ1-6
d_call: .
cdr3_nt: TGCGCCAGCAGCTTGGCCGAGTCGGGCAATTCACCCCTCCACTTT
cdr3_aa: CASSLAESGNSPLHF

v_call: TRBV7-3
clone_size: .
j_call: TRBJ2-6
d_call: .
cdr3_nt: TGTGCCAGCAGCACCCCGATGGCTGGGGCCAACGTCCTGACTTTC
cdr3_aa: CASSTPMAGANVLTF

v_call: TRBV19
clone_size: .
j_call: TRBJ1-3
d_call: .
cdr3_nt: TGTGCCCTATCAGGGGACGGCGGAAACACCATATATTTT
cdr3_aa: CALSGDGGNTIYF

v_call: TRBV5-5
clone_size: .
j_call: TRBJ2-1
d_call: .
cdr3_nt: TGTGCCAGCAGTCTAGAGTCCTACAATGAGCAGTTCTTC
cdr3_aa: CASSLESYNEQFF

v_call: TRBV7-3
clone_size: .
j_call: TRBJ2-3
d_call: .
cdr3_nt: TGTGCCAGCAGCGAGGGGGGAGCAGGGGCCACAGATACGCAGTATTTT
cdr3_aa: CASSEGGAGATDTQYF

v_call: TRBV2
clone_size: .
j_call: TRBJ2-7
d_call: .
cdr3_nt: TGTGCCAGCAGTGAACAGTTCTACGAGCAGTACTTC
cdr3_aa: CASSEQFYEQYF

v_call: TRBV9
clone_size: .
j_call: TRBJ1-1
d_call: TRBD1
cdr3_nt: TGTGCCAGCAGCGTAGGCGTTTCCGACAGGGGCAGAGATCGGAACACTGAAGCTTTCTTT
cdr3_aa: CASSVGVSDRGRDRNTEAFF

v_call: TRBV27
clone_size: .
j_call: TRBJ2-7
d_call: .
cdr3_nt: TGTGCCAGCAGCCCAGGGCCGAGCTCCTACGAGCAGTACTTC
cdr3_aa: CASSPGPSSYEQYF

v_call: TRBV5-1
clone_size: many
j_call: TRBJ2-5
d_call: TRBD2
cdr3_nt: TGCGCCAGCAGCTTTGATCAGCGGGGGGGCCTATTAAGGGAGGCCCCCCAAGAGACCCAGTACTTC
cdr3_aa: CASSFDQRGGLLREAPQETQYF

v_call: TRBV27
clone_size: few
j_call: TRBJ1-2
d_call: .
cdr3_nt: TGTGCCAGCAGTCCGTACGGACAGTATGGCTACACCTTC
cdr3_aa: CASSPYGQYGYTF

v_call: TRBV6-5
clone_size: .
j_call: TRBJ2-7
d_call: TRBD1
cdr3_nt: TGTGCCAGCAGTTACGGGACAGCCTTAAGGCAGTACTTC
cdr3_aa: CASSYGTALRQYF

v_call: TRBV7-9
clone_size: .
j_call: TRBJ2-3
d_call: .
cdr3_nt: TGTGCCAGCAGCCTAGAGGACAGCACAGATACGCAGTATTTT
cdr3_aa: CASSLEDSTDTQYF

v_call: TRBV6-5
clone_size: .
j_call: TRBJ2-5
d_call: .
cdr3_nt: TGTGCCAGCGGTCTGGAGACCCAGTACTTC
cdr3_aa: CASGLETQYF

v_call: TRBV10-3
clone_size: .
j_call: TRBJ2-3
d_call: .
cdr3_nt: TGTGCCATCAGTAACGTACAGGGCACAGATACGCAGTATTTT
cdr3_aa: CAISNVQGTDTQYF

v_call: TRBV5-1
clone_size: .
j_call: TRBJ2-1
d_call: .
cdr3_nt: TGCGCCAGCAGCTCTAGGGTTGATGAGCAGTTCTTC
cdr3_aa: CASSSRVDEQFF

v_call: TRBV9
clone_size: .
j_call: TRBJ1-1
d_call: .
cdr3_nt: TGTGCCAGCAGCGCCCAGGACGGGAACACTGAAGCTTTCTTT
cdr3_aa: CASSAQDGNTEAFF

v_call: TRBV7-9
clone_size: .
j_call: TRBJ2-5
d_call: TRBD1
cdr3_nt: TGTGCCAGCAGCTCAATGGAGACAGGGGGAGAGACCCAGTACTTC
cdr3_aa: CASSSMETGGETQYF

v_call: TRBV7-9
clone_size: few
j_call: TRBJ2-1
d_call: .
cdr3_nt: TGTGCCAGCAGGCAGGTGTCCTACAATGAGCAGTTCTTC
cdr3_aa: CASRQVSYNEQFF

v_call: TRBV28
clone_size: .
j_call: TRBJ2-3
d_call: TRBD2
cdr3_nt: TGTGCCAGCAGTTTATTCGGGGGGGGGAGCACAGATACGCAGTATTTT
cdr3_aa: CASSLFGGGSTDTQYF

v_call: TRBV10-3
clone_size: .
j_call: TRBJ2-2
d_call: .
cdr3_nt: TGTGCCGTTCAGGGTGGCGGGGAGCTGTTTTTT
cdr3_aa: CAVQGGGELFF

v_call: TRBV5-1
clone_size: medium-sized
j_call: TRBJ2-5
d_call: .
cdr3_nt: TGCGCCAGCAGCCCCGACAGTACCCACCAGTACTTC
cdr3_aa: CASSPDSTHQYF

v_call: TRBV5-6
clone_size: .
j_call: TRBJ1-2
d_call: TRBD1
cdr3_nt: TGTGCCAGCAGCCCGGGACAGGGGGCGTATGGCTACACCTTC
cdr3_aa: CASSPGQGAYGYTF

v_call: TRBV27
clone_size: .
j_call: TRBJ2-1
d_call: TRBD1
cdr3_nt: TGTGCCAGCAGTCCCCAGGGGGCTTCCCACAATGAGCAGTTCTTC
cdr3_aa: CASSPQGASHNEQFF